This is a list of T cell receptor beta chains from one sample in a study of T cell repertoires in cytomegalovirus infection. One entry per CDR3 protein results from TCRdb running MiXCR on the reads. This sample yields fewer than 200,000 distinct CDR3 sequences, of which about 20% are seen a single time; roughly 25% belongs to the top ten. Their recognized antigens are unknown. The material was CD8+ T cells from cultured PBMCs, obtained from culture after CMV antigen stimulation. The receptors originated from a human donor in good health (CMV status not recorded). Some clones in this sample may be carry-over from other donors' samples. Each CDR3 is given with its conserved first and last residue. The order of the fields is CDR3 protein, CDR3 DNA, D gene, J gene, clone size, V gene. D genes are given only for firm matches. Clone size is not always given. Where it is, it says once, few, many or a class for expanded clones.

CASSQKGQGYNSPLHF TGTGCCAGCAGCCAGAAGGGACAGGGATATAATTCACCCCTCCACTTT TRBD1 TRBJ1-6 NA TRBV7-6
CASSPPQTYEQYF TGTGCCAGCAGCCCCCCCCAAACCTACGAGCAGTACTTC NA TRBJ2-7 NA TRBV7-8
CASSLGEGGYTF TGTGCCAGCAGTTTAGGGGAGGGAGGCTACACCTTC NA TRBJ1-2 NA TRBV12-3/TRBV12-4
CASSPAVSEETQYF TGTGCCAGCAGTCCAGCGGTTTCGGAAGAGACCCAGTACTTC NA TRBJ2-5 NA TRBV27
CASFHGGVDQPQHF TGTGCCAGCTTTCATGGGGGTGTGGATCAGCCCCAGCATTTT NA TRBJ1-5 NA TRBV6-1
CASSPPAGSLGEQYF TGTGCCAGCAGTCCCCCAGCAGGGTCTCTGGGCGAGCAGTACTTC NA TRBJ2-7 NA TRBV27
CASSLYSGPNTGELFF TGTGCCAGCAGCTTATATTCTGGACCGAACACCGGGGAGCTGTTTTTT NA TRBJ2-2 few TRBV7-8
CASSLYPRGGDEQYF TGTGCCAGCAGCTTATATCCGCGGGGGGGCGACGAGCAGTACTTC TRBD2 TRBJ2-7 NA TRBV7-8
CASRWTNTEAFF TGTGCCAGCCGATGGACGAACACTGAAGCTTTCTTT NA TRBJ1-1 NA TRBV7-9
CASSPPGGLSNQPQHF TGTGCCAGCAGTCCCCCCGGGGGACTTAGCAATCAGCCCCAGCATTTT NA TRBJ1-5 few TRBV12-3/TRBV12-4
CASSTGTGEEEAFF TGTGCCAGTAGTACCGGGACAGGGGAGGAGGAAGCTTTCTTT TRBD1 TRBJ1-1 few TRBV19
CASSKPGQGNEQFF TGTGCCAGCAGCAAACCCGGACAGGGCAATGAGCAGTTCTTC TRBD1 TRBJ2-1 once TRBV12-3/TRBV12-4
CASSVNRGSGANVLTF TGTGCCAGCAGCGTAAATCGGGGATCTGGGGCCAACGTCCTGACTTTC NA TRBJ2-6 NA TRBV9
CASSPSGGGNYGYTF TGTGCCAGCAGCCCAAGTGGAGGGGGTAACTATGGCTACACCTTC NA TRBJ1-2 NA TRBV14
CASSPRLPYERYF TGTGCCAGCAGTCCACGACTCCCCTACGAGCGGTACTTC NA TRBJ2-7 NA TRBV12-3/TRBV12-4
CASSWGQGLYYEQYF TGTGCCAGCAGCTGGGGACAGGGGCTCTACTACGAGCAGTACTTC TRBD1 TRBJ2-7 few TRBV27
CASSLGQGARNTIYF TGTGCCAGCAGCTTAGGTCAGGGGGCGAGGAACACCATATATTTT TRBD1 TRBJ1-3 few TRBV7-2
CASSFRTSKGYNEQFF TGTGCCAGCAGTTTCCGGACTAGCAAGGGGTACAATGAGCAGTTCTTC TRBD2 TRBJ2-1 few TRBV12-3/TRBV12-4
CASSLGGMGQYF TGTGCCAGCAGCCTCGGCGGCATGGGGCAGTATTTT NA TRBJ2-3 once TRBV27
CASSLHDRSNTEAFF TGTGCCAGCAGCCTTCATGACAGGTCGAACACTGAAGCTTTCTTT NA TRBJ1-1 NA TRBV7-9
CASSQHRESEAFF TGCGCCAGCAGCCAACACAGGGAATCTGAAGCTTTCTTT NA TRBJ1-1 NA TRBV4-1
CAISLKGNEKLFF TGTGCCATTAGTCTTAAGGGGAATGAAAAACTGTTTTTT NA TRBJ1-4 few TRBV19
CASSLSGNTGELFF TGTGCCAGCAGCTTATCAGGGAACACCGGGGAGCTGTTTTTT NA TRBJ2-2 few TRBV7-3
CASSLESGTGLTEGYTF TGTGCCAGCAGCTTAGAGTCCGGGACAGGGCTTACGGAGGGCTACACCTTC TRBD1 TRBJ1-2 NA TRBV7-6
CASSQEISGAFTDTQYF TGTGCCAGCAGCCAAGAAATTTCGGGGGCTTTCACAGATACGCAGTATTTT NA TRBJ2-3 few TRBV4-2
CASSLVQGVAGELFF TGTGCCAGCAGCTTAGTACAGGGGGTTGCCGGGGAGCTGTTTTTT TRBD1 TRBJ2-2 NA TRBV7-8
CASSTTQGSYEQYF TGCGCCAGCAGTACTACCCAGGGTTCCTACGAGCAGTACTTC NA TRBJ2-7 NA TRBV4-1
CAISGTDLSTSTDTQYF TGTGCCATCTCCGGGACAGACCTATCAACTAGCACAGATACGCAGTATTTT TRBD1 TRBJ2-3 medium-sized TRBV12-3/TRBV12-4
CASSLGGSQEAFF TGTGCCAGCAGCTTGGGGGGTTCTCAAGAAGCTTTCTTT NA TRBJ1-1 few TRBV7-2
CASSLGASGSTDTQYF TGTGCCAGCAGCTTAGGAGCTAGCGGTAGCACAGATACGCAGTATTTT TRBD2 TRBJ2-3 few TRBV7-6
CASSYSQGEGNYEQYF TGTGCCAGCAGTTACTCCCAGGGAGAGGGAAACTACGAGCAGTACTTC NA TRBJ2-7 many TRBV6-5
CASSLDPLGGYTF TGTGCCAGCAGCTTAGACCCTTTGGGAGGCTACACCTTC NA TRBJ1-2 few TRBV7-9
CASSLEWDGDNYGYTF TGTGCCAGCAGCTTAGAATGGGACGGAGATAACTATGGCTACACCTTC NA TRBJ1-2 NA TRBV11-2
CAVPQGSDGNTIYF TGTGCCGTGCCACAGGGATCAGATGGAAACACCATATATTTT NA TRBJ1-3 few TRBV11-2
CASGSINTGELFF TGTGCTAGTGGTTCCATCAACACCGGGGAGCTGTTTTTT NA TRBJ2-2 few TRBV12-5
CASSSSIRTLSSNEQFF TGTGCCAGCAGCTCCTCTATACGGACCCTTTCCAGCAATGAGCAGTTCTTC NA TRBJ2-1 few TRBV5-6
CASSESGTSLHEQYF TGCGCCAGCAGTGAGTCCGGGACTAGCCTCCACGAGCAGTACTTC TRBD2 TRBJ2-7 NA TRBV10-1
CASSLTGTGPNEKLFF TGTGCCAGCAGTTTAACAGGGACAGGGCCTAATGAAAAACTGTTTTTT TRBD1 TRBJ1-4 few TRBV27
CASTLNRETYEQYF TGCGCCAGCACGTTAAACAGGGAAACCTACGAGCAGTACTTC NA TRBJ2-7 NA TRBV5-1
CASSLAGGSDEQFF TGTGCCAGCAGCCTAGCGGGGGGTTCGGATGAGCAGTTCTTC TRBD2 TRBJ2-1 NA TRBV12-3/TRBV12-4
CASSGGLSYEQYF TGTGCCAGCAGCGGTGGACTGAGCTACGAGCAGTACTTC NA TRBJ2-7 NA TRBV7-9
CATLSGTEAFF TGTGCCACTCTATCAGGGACTGAAGCTTTCTTT NA TRBJ1-1 many TRBV27
CASLQRGTNTEAFF TGTGCCAGCCTCCAGCGGGGCACGAACACTGAAGCTTTCTTT NA TRBJ1-1 few TRBV7-8
CASGTYNSPLHF TGTGCCAGCGGGACCTATAATTCACCCCTCCACTTT NA TRBJ1-6 NA TRBV6-1
CASSQGLAGGPAGELFF TGCGCCAGCAGCCAAGGGCTAGCGGGGGGGCCCGCCGGGGAGCTGTTTTTT TRBD2 TRBJ2-2 NA TRBV4-3
CASSLVSGDPETQYF TGCGCCAGCAGCTTGGTTAGCGGGGACCCAGAGACCCAGTACTTC TRBD2 TRBJ2-5 few TRBV5-1
CSVEGLAGTGDLSTDTQYF TGCAGCGTTGAGGGGCTAGCGGGGACCGGTGATCTTAGCACAGATACGCAGTATTTT TRBD2 TRBJ2-3 NA TRBV29-1
CASSLSGTAVYGYTF TGTGCCAGCAGTTTATCGGGGACCGCTGTCTATGGCTACACCTTC NA TRBJ1-2 once TRBV27
CASSKTGDSNQPQHF TGTGCCAGCAGCAAGACAGGGGATAGCAATCAGCCCCAGCATTTT TRBD1 TRBJ1-5 few TRBV7-6
CASSPQSSSGNTIYF TGTGCCAGCAGCCCGCAGTCCAGCTCTGGAAACACCATATATTTT NA TRBJ1-3 NA TRBV7-8
CASSPSPSSYEQYF TGTGCCAGCAGCCCCAGTCCGAGCTCCTACGAGCAGTACTTC NA TRBJ2-7 few TRBV6-5
CASTSGAEAFF TGTGCCAGCACTTCGGGGGCTGAAGCTTTCTTT NA TRBJ1-1 few TRBV12-3/TRBV12-4
CASSLSFRDTQYF TGTGCCAGCAGTTTATCGTTCCGAGATACGCAGTATTTT NA TRBJ2-3 NA TRBV27
CSARDQKGRGGARTEAFF TGCAGTGCTAGAGATCAGAAAGGCCGGGGAGGCGCGCGGACTGAAGCTTTCTTT NA TRBJ1-1 few TRBV20-1
CASSWTGPTNTEAFF TGCGCCAGCAGTTGGACCGGGCCTACGAACACTGAAGCTTTCTTT NA TRBJ1-1 NA TRBV4-1